The T cell receptor (beta chain) under discussion was sequenced for a study of HIV-infected patients and healthy controls. Follow-up blood was drawn about 14 weeks, roughly three months, after antiretroviral therapy began. The repertoire came from unfractionated whole blood and reflected all unsorted peripheral T cells. Per germline, CDR1 LNHDA and CDR2 SQIVND (reference sequence). V dropped 8 bases and J dropped 7; count of bases not matched to a gene: 7. This CDR3 spans 13 amino acids. This clonotype was counted ten times or more. Its antigen is as yet unknown. Notes on the study in general: Compared with untreated HIV+ repertoires, healthy controls showed roughly threefold more distinct CDR3s and higher Shannon diversity. HIV-infected repertoires had significantly higher mean Gini indices than controls, possibly reflecting oligoclonality.

450 to 600 ng RNA was reverse transcribed with alpha and beta constant-region primers. Using multiplexing indices, alpha and beta chain libraries were generated apart by chain-specific third strand synthesis. One entry per CDR3 protein, called by TCRdb with MiXCR from the 5' RACE reads. The sample carries some 4,800 distinct CDR3 sequences, roughly 5.5% recorded once. The source of this sequence is an adult with HIV infection. The V and J genes are TRBV19 and TRBJ2-1; the match to TRBD2 covers 8 bases. The sequencing here drew on blood, taken during antiretroviral therapy. CDR3 in amino acids: CASRSGGGNEQFF. The CDR3 bases are TGTGCCAGTCGTTCGGGAGGGGGAAATGAGCAGTTCTTC. Together with reference TRBV19 and TRBJ2-1, the CDR3 gives the full variable domain: DGGITQSPKYLFRKEGQNVTLSCEQNLNHDAMYWYRQDPGQGLRLIYYSQIVNDFQKGDIAEGYSVSREKKESFPLTVTSAQKNPTAFYLCASRSGGGNEQFFGPGTRLTVL.